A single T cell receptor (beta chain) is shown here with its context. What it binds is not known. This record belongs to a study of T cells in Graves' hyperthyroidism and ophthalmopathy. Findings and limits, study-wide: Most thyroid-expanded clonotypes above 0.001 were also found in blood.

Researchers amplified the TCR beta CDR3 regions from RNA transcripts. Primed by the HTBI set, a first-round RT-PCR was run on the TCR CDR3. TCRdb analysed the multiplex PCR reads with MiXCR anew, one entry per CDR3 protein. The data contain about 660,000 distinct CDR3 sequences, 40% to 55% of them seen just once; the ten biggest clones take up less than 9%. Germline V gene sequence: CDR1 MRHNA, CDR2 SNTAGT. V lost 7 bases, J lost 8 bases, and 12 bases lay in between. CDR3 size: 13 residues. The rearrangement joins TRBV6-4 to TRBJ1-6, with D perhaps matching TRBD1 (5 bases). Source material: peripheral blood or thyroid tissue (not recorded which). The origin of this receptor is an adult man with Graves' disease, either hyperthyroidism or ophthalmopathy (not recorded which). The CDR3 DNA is TGTGCCAGCAATAAGGGGAGGGATTCACCCCTCCACTTT. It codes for CASNKGRDSPLHF.